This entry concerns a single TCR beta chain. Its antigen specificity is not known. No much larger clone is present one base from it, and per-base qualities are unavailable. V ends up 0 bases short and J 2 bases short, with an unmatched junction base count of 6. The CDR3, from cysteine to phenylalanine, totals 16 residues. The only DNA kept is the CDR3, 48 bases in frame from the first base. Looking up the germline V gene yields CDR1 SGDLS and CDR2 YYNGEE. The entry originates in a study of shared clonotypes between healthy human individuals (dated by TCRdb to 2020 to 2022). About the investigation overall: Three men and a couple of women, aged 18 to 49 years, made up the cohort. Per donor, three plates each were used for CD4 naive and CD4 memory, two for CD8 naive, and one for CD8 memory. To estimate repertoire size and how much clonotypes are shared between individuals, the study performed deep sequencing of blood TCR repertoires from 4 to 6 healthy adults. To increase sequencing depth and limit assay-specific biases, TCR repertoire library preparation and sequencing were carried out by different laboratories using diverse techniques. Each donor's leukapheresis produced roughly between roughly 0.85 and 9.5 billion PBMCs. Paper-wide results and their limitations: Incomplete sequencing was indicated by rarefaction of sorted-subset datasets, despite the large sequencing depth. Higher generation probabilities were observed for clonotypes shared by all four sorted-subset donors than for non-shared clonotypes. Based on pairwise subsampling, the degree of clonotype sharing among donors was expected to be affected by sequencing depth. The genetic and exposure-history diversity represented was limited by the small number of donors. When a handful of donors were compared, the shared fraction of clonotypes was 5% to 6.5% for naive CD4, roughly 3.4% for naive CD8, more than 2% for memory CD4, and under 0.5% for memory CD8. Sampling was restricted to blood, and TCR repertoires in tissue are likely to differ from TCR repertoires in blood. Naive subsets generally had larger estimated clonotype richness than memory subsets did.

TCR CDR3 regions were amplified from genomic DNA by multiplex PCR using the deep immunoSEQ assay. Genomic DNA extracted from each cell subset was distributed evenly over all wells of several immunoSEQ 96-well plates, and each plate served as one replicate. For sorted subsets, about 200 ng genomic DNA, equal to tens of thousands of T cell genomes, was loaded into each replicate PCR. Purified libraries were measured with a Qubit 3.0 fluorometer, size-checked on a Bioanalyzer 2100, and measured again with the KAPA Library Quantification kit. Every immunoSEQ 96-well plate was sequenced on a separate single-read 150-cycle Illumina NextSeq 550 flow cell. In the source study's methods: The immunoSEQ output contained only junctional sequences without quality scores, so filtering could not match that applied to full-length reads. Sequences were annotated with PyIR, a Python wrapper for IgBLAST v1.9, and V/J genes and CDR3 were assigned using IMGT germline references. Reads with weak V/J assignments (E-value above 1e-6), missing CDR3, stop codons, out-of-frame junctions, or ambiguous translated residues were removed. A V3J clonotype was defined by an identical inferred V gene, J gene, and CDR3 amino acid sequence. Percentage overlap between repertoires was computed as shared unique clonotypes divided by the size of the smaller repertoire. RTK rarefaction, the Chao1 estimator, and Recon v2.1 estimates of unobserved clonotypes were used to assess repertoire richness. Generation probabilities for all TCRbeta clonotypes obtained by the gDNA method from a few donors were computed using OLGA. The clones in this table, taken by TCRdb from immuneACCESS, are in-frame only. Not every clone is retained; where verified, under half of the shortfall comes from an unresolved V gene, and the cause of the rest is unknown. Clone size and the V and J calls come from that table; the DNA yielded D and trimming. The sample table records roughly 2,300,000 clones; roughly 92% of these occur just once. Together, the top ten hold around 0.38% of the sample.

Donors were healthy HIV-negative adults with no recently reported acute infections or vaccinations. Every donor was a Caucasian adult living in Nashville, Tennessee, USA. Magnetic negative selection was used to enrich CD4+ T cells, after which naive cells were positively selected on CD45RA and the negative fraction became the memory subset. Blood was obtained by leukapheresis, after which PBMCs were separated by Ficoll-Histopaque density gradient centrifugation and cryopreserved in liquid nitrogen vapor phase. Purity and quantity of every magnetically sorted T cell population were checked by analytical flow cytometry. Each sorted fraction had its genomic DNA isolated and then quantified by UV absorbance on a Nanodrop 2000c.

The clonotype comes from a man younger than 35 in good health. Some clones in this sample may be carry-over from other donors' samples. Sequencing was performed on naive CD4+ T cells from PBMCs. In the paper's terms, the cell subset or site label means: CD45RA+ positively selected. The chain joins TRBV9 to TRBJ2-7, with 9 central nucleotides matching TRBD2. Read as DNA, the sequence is TGTGCCAGCAGCGTAGGGCGACTAGCGGAGACCTACGAGCAGTACTTC. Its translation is CASSVGRLAETYEQYF.